This T cell receptor beta chain derives from a study of graft-versus-host responses after intestinal transplantation. Study summary: Anti-thymocyte globulin induction, then tacrolimus and steroids for around 3 years, went to all recipients. General observations from the study: Early post-transplant falls in HvG clones accompanied the peak levels of circulating GvH clones. Allografts of one patient group, those with graft-donor T cell macrochimerism, had high graft-versus-host to host-versus-graft clonal ratios. Investigators detected GvH clones in recipient marrow, with some emerging earlier in ileum or blood.

On this clone itself: Antigen unknown.

The table came from immunoSEQ multiplex PCR; TCRdb's copy has only in-frame clones and leaves some out. The table lists tens of thousands of clones, about 90% of them singletons. The clonotype originates from a human donor who received an intestinal transplant. This specimen was unstimulated CD8+ T cells sorted from spleen or lymph node cells, taken before intestinal transplant.

CDR3 residues: CASSLAFRDSPNYGYTF. The CDR3 coding sequence is TGTGCCAGCAGCTTAGCGTTCAGGGACAGTCCTAACTATGGCTACACCTTC. The genes are TRBV7-9 and TRBJ1-2; 7 bases line up with TRBD1. Germline V CDR1 and CDR2: SEHNR, FQNEAQ (reference sequence). CDR3 length: 17 amino acids. V was pared by 0 bases and J by 0 bases, with 7 bases of the junction left unmatched.